Detailed here is one T cell receptor (beta chain). Its antigen is not known. The CDR3 runs 14 residues. Trimming cost V 0 bases and J 2 bases, with 6 bases left between them. Per germline, CDR1 MRHNA and CDR2 SNTAGT. Sequenced by immunoSEQ multiplex PCR; TCRdb stores in-frame clones only, minus some. The top ten clones hold more than 0.3% of a sample with around 370,000 clones, 90% to 98% of them seen once. These data come from a study of shared clonotypes between healthy human individuals. Study-level points and caveats: Generally, naive subsets came out with larger estimated richness than memory subsets. The researchers took only blood, and tissue repertoires probably look different.

Only Caucasian adults living in Nashville, Tennessee served as donors. The chain uses TRBV6-4 and TRBJ2-3; D possibly matches TRBD1 or TRBD2 (5 bases each). The sample comprised memory CD8+ T cells sorted from blood. This sample's subset: CD45RO+ cells pooled with CCR7-negative TemRA cells. This TCR was recovered from a man under 40 in good health. CDR3 DNA sequence: TGTGCCAGCAGTGACTCGGGGGACACAGATACGCAGTATTTT. This encodes CASSDSGDTDTQYF.